The rows below give T cell receptor beta chains drawn from one sample of a study of blood T cells in healthy people across ages. TCRdb fed the 5' RACE reads into MiXCR, producing one record per CDR3 protein. The data contain about 730,000 distinct CDR3 sequences, 35% to 45% of them singletons. The sequencing sample was made of blood. The receptors were gathered from a woman aged 60-70 years in good health. Both conserved end residues are part of each CDR3. A D gene is named only where the DNA matches it firmly. Rows may omit the clone size; those that give it use once, few, many or a size class.

d_call clone_size j_call v_call cdr3_nt cdr3_aa
NA few TRBJ2-1 TRBV29-1 TGCAGCGTTGAAGAACCCTTCGGCCCCGGGGGCGCCTACAATGGGCAGTTCTTC CSVEEPFGPGGAYNGQFF
TRBD2 NA TRBJ2-1 TRBV7-8 TGTGCCAGCAGCTTAGCGGGAGGGCCGTGCAATGAGCAGTTCTTC CASSLAGGPCNEQFF
NA many TRBJ2-3 TRBV7-2 TGTGCCAGCAGCTTAACTCCCCTCATCGAAACAGTGGATACGCAGTATTTT CASSLTPLIETVDTQYF
NA NA TRBJ2-4 TRBV20-1 TGCAGTGCTAGAGTAGGTGATGAGCAGTACTTC CSARVGDEQYF
NA NA TRBJ2-7 TRBV4-1 TGCGCCAGCAGCCAATACGGGTACAATGAGCAGTACTTC CASSQYGYNEQYF
NA few TRBJ2-4 TRBV20-1 TGCAGTGCCCTCGGAAGTTTAAAGGACATTCAGTACTTC CSALGSLKDIQYF
TRBD2 NA TRBJ2-2 TRBV7-2 TGTGCCAGCAGCTTAGATGGGACTAGTACCGGGGAGCTGTTTTTT CASSLDGTSTGELFF
TRBD2 NA TRBJ2-5 TRBV7-9 TGTGCCAGCAGCTTAGAGGCTAGCGGGTTGAATGAGCAGTACTTC CASSLEASGLNEQYF
NA few TRBJ1-1 TRBV5-6 TGTGCCAGCAGCTTCGGGGGGCCGAACACTGAAGCTTTCTTT CASSFGGPNTEAFF
NA once TRBJ1-1 TRBV6-5 TGTGCCAGCAGTGATAAGCGGGGCACCGAAGCTTTCTTT CASSDKRGTEAFF
TRBD1 NA TRBJ2-4 TRBV18 TGTGCCAGCTCACCACGGGGTCAGGGGGACCTGGGGCAGTACTTC CASSPRGQGDLGQYF
TRBD1 NA TRBJ2-5 TRBV7-2 TGTGCCAGCAGCATGGACAGGTCCTACAATGAGCAGTACTTC CASSMDRSYNEQYF
NA NA TRBJ2-3 TRBV20-1 TGCAGTGCTCGAACCGGGACGGGGGTGTCAGGTACGCAGTATTTT CSARTGTGVSGTQYF
TRBD1 many TRBJ2-1 TRBV4-2 TGTGCCAGCAGCCACCAGGGACAGGGAGGTAATGAGCAGTTCTTC CASSHQGQGGNEQFF
TRBD1 NA TRBJ1-5 TRBV12-3/TRBV12-4 TGTGCCAGCAGTCCAGTGGGACAGGGAGGTCAGCCCCAGCATTTT CASSPVGQGGQPQHF
TRBD2 few TRBJ2-5 TRBV7-9 TGTGCCAGCAGCTTAGTAGGGGAGGGGACCCAGTACTTC CASSLVGEGTQYF
TRBD1 NA TRBJ2-7 TRBV29-1 TGCAGCGTTGAAGGGACAGGACCGGACGAGCAGTACTTC CSVEGTGPDEQYF
TRBD1 few TRBJ1-2 TRBV4-3 TGCGCCAGCAGCCCGCGGGGTGGGGGGACAGACACCTTC CASSPRGGGTDTF
NA NA TRBJ1-1 TRBV9 TGTGCCAGCAGCGGGGGAGGGTTGAACACTGAAGCTTTCTTT CASSGGGLNTEAFF
TRBD2 NA TRBJ2-7 TRBV5-1 TGCGCCAGCAGCTTGGTTGCCGGGACTAGCTACGAGCAGTACTTC CASSLVAGTSYEQYF
TRBD1 NA TRBJ1-2 TRBV6-6 TGTGCCAGCAGTAGGGACAGGGCCAGCTATGGCTACACCTTC CASSRDRASYGYTF
NA once TRBJ2-5 TRBV12-3/TRBV12-4 TGTGCCAGTAGCCGACAATCCGAAGAGACCCAGTACTTC CASSRQSEETQYF
NA NA TRBJ2-3 TRBV30 TGTGCCTGGAGTGTCGGCACCCCCACAGATACGCAGTATTTT CAWSVGTPTDTQYF
NA NA TRBJ2-6 TRBV20-1 TGCAGTGCTAGAGTGGGGGGCAGCTCTGGGGCCAACGTCCTGACTTTC CSARVGGSSGANVLTF
NA many TRBJ1-4 TRBV9 TGTGCCAGCAGCGTAGGGACCGATAATGAAAAACTGTTTTTT CASSVGTDNEKLFF
NA NA TRBJ1-2 TRBV20-1 TGCAGTACTAGTAGTGATGTCCCGGGCTATGGCTACACCTTC CSTSSDVPGYGYTF
NA few TRBJ1-1 TRBV12-3/TRBV12-4 TGTGCCAGCAGCCCCCCTTGGCAGGGCAACACTGAAGCTTTCTTT CASSPPWQGNTEAFF
TRBD2 NA TRBJ2-7 TRBV12-3/TRBV12-4 TGTGCCAGCAGTTTAGGGTTTAGGGCTAGCGGGAACAATGAGCAGTACTTC CASSLGFRASGNNEQYF
NA NA TRBJ2-4 TRBV6-4 TGTGCCACCAATCAGGGGCTAGCCAAAAACATTCAGTACTTC CATNQGLAKNIQYF
TRBD1 few TRBJ2-1 TRBV6-1 TGTGCCAGCAGTGGGGACAGGGGGCATGAGCAGTTCTTC CASSGDRGHEQFF
NA NA TRBJ1-1 TRBV10-3 TGTGCCATCAGTGAGGTTGGGAACACTGAAGCTTTCTTT CAISEVGNTEAFF
NA few TRBJ1-1 TRBV5-1 TGCGCCAGCAGCTTGGTTATGAACACTGAAGCTTTCTTT CASSLVMNTEAFF
TRBD1 NA TRBJ2-1 TRBV6-2/TRBV6-3 TGTGCCAGCAGCCCGTCCGGGACAGGGATTTACAATGTGCAGTTCTTC CASSPSGTGIYNVQFF
TRBD2 few TRBJ2-5 TRBV5-5 TGTGCCAGCAGCTCGAGGTTCGGACTAGCGGGGCTGCAAGAGACCCAGTACTTC CASSSRFGLAGLQETQYF
TRBD1 few TRBJ1-2 TRBV7-9 TGTGCCAGCAGCTTAGAATCAAAACAGGGGCATGGCTACACCTTC CASSLESKQGHGYTF
NA NA TRBJ2-4 TRBV10-1 TGCGCCAGCAGTGACCCGAGGCGGAACATTCAGTACTTC CASSDPRRNIQYF
TRBD2 few TRBJ2-1 TRBV7-2 TGTGCCAGCAGCTTTAGCGGGAGTAAGTACAATGAGCAGTTCTTC CASSFSGSKYNEQFF
TRBD1 NA TRBJ1-2 TRBV7-2 TGTGCCAGCAGCATAAACAGGGGAGGCTACACCTTC CASSINRGGYTF
NA few TRBJ2-5 TRBV11-2 TGTGCCAGCAGCCCAGGGGAGGCCGGGACCCAGTACTTC CASSPGEAGTQYF
NA NA TRBJ2-4 TRBV7-3 TGTGCCAGCAGCTCCAATGGGGGGATAAAAAACATTCAGTACTTC CASSSNGGIKNIQYF
NA few TRBJ2-1 TRBV13 TGTGCCAGCAGCACGACAGGTAATGAGCAGTTCTTC CASSTTGNEQFF
NA NA TRBJ2-5 TRBV20-1 TGCAGTGTGTTCAGGGAGAATGAGCAGTACTTC CSVFRENEQYF
NA few TRBJ2-1 TRBV5-1 TGCGCCAGCAGCTTGGTCGTTGGATTGTACAATGAGCAGTTCTTC CASSLVVGLYNEQFF
NA NA TRBJ2-1 TRBV25-1 TGTGCCAGCAGTGAATATGGAGGGCAGAGCTCCTACAATGAGCAGTTCTTC CASSEYGGQSSYNEQFF
NA many TRBJ2-7 TRBV12-3/TRBV12-4 TGTGCCAGCAGTTCCCCCAAAGGGGTCTACGAGCAGTACTTC CASSSPKGVYEQYF
TRBD1 NA TRBJ1-2 TRBV20-1 TGCAGTGCTGAAGCCCGGAGGGGGCTATATGGCTACACCTTC CSAEARRGLYGYTF
NA many TRBJ2-5 TRBV7-2 TGTGCCAGCAGCTTAGCCCCGAAAGGGACTTTTCAAGAGACCCAGTACTTC CASSLAPKGTFQETQYF
NA once TRBJ1-1 TRBV25-1 TGTGCCAGCAGGGGCAGCTTAGCTGAAGCTTTCTTT CASRGSLAEAFF
NA once TRBJ1-3 TRBV20-1 TGCAGTGCTGCAGGGGGAAACACCATATATTTT CSAAGGNTIYF
TRBD1 NA TRBJ1-2 TRBV10-3 TGTGCCATAACCGCGACAGGGGGAGATTTAAACTATGGCTACACCTTC CAITATGGDLNYGYTF
TRBD1 NA TRBJ1-2 TRBV20-1 TGCAGTGCCCCTTCGTCCCGGGACAGGGGTGGCTACACCTTC CSAPSSRDRGGYTF
NA many TRBJ2-1 TRBV10-3 TGTGCCATCAGTGATGAGGGCCAAATTGCCCTGAATGAGCAGTTCTTC CAISDEGQIALNEQFF
TRBD1 NA TRBJ2-7 TRBV4-2 TGTGCCAGCAGCCAAGGGGAGACAGGGGTCTACGAGCAGTACTTC CASSQGETGVYEQYF